The 15 T cell receptor beta chains listed next were all sequenced from one sample in a study of blood T cells in healthy people across ages. It was with a sample-barcoded 5' primer and a J-beta primer mix that a second PCR of roughly 6 to 12 cycles was run. Each CDR3 protein is one row after TCRdb ran MiXCR on the 5' RACE reads. The data hold under 950,000 distinct CDR3 sequences, with 22% observed a single time. The sample taken for sequencing was blood. These receptors were collected from a man in his 70s in good health.

The J gene is TRBJ2-5, the V gene TRBV24-1; TRBD1 agrees at 9 bases. The CDR3 totals 16 residues. Germline CDR1 KGHDR, CDR2 SFDVKD. The V segment lost 1 base and the J segment 5 bases; nucleotides outside the gene matches: 7. The CDR3 DNA sequence: TGTGCCACCAGTGATTTCGTCGAGGGGACAGGGGAGACCCAGTACTTC. It specifies CATSDFVEGTGETQYF.

This clonotype occurred a few times. In DNA form, the CDR3 reads TGTGCCAGCAGTTTTGGCAGGGGACCCTACGAGCAGTACTTC. Amino acid sequence: CASSFGRGPYEQYF. The V call is TRBV12-3 or TRBV12-4, the J call TRBJ2-7, with D tentatively TRBD1 (6 bases). Trimming left V 3 bases short and J 2 bases short, with 11 bases between. The CDR3 consists of 14 residues.

The V gene is TRBV16, the J gene TRBJ1-4; unclear D gene. This CDR3 comprises 17 residues. CDR1 and CDR2 from the germline V gene are KGHSY and FQNENV. V was pared by 0 bases and J by 5 bases, with 16 bases between. The CDR3 is CASSQSRRRGTNEKLFF. CDR3 nucleotides: TGTGCCAGCAGCCAATCCCGTCGCCGGGGTACAAATGAAAAACTGTTTTTT.

There are a few counts of this clonotype. This rearrangement joins TRBV6-4 to TRBJ1-2, with TRBD1 matching 8 bases. Trimming took 5 bases from V and 0 from J; bases not matched to a gene: 8. Germline values: CDR1 MRHNA, CDR2 SNTAGT. The CDR3 totals 16 residues. CDR3 sequence: CASSTRGQGANYGYTF. The CDR3 DNA reads as TGTGCCAGCAGTACTAGAGGACAGGGAGCTAACTATGGCTACACCTTC.

This chain links TRBV3-1 with TRBJ1-1; D gene ambiguous. Trimming left V 4 bases short and J 7 bases short, with 10 bases between. Germline CDR1 LGHDT, CDR2 YNNKEL (reference sequence). The CDR3 is 12 residues long. CDR3 loop: CASSPGAGEAFF. The CDR3, as DNA: TGTGCCAGCAGCCCCGGCGCAGGTGAAGCTTTCTTT. The variable domain in full, with the rest retrieved from reference TRBV3-1 and TRBJ1-1, is DTAVSQTPKYLVTQMGNDKSIKCEQNLGHDTMYWYKQDSKKFLKIMFSYNNKELIINETVPNRFSPKSPDKAHLNLHINSLELGDSAVYFCASSPGAGEAFFGQGTRLTVV.

This clonotype was seen ten or more times. The chain has TRBV12-3 or TRBV12-4 and TRBJ1-6; 7 bases map to TRBD1. CDR3 size: 15 residues. V shed 3 bases, J shed 5 bases, and the junction held 4 bases outside the gene matches. The CDR3 nucleotides are TGTGCCAGCAGTTTGGGACAGAGCGATAATTCACCCCTCCACTTT. Its protein is CASSLGQSDNSPLHF.

The V gene is TRBV5-6, the J gene TRBJ2-5, with TRBD2 matching over 8 bases. The J call may be wrong; the DNA end is better matched by TRBJ2-1. Germline values: CDR1 SGHDT, CDR2 YYEEEE. There are 17 residues in the CDR3. Here the CDR3 DNA reads TGTGCCAGCAGCTTGGTAGGGGGGACTAGTCCCTACAATGAGCAGTTCTTC. The encoded protein is CASSLVGGTSPYNEQFF.

V is TRBV29-1 and J is TRBJ2-3; no clear D gene. There are 12 residues in the CDR3. The V gene's germline CDR1 is SQVTM and CDR2 ANQGSEA. Trimming shortened V by 6 bases and J by 2 bases, and 9 bases separated the two germline ends. The CDR3 here is CSVAASTDTQYF. The CDR3 DNA follows: TGCAGCGTCGCGGCGTCCACAGATACGCAGTATTTT.

In this sample, this clonotype turned up a few times. The chain carries TRBV7-2 and TRBJ2-1; 11 nucleotides line up with TRBD2. The V gene end was trimmed by 3 bases and the J gene end by 8 bases; junction bases not matched to a gene: 6. Germline CDR1 SGHTA, CDR2 FQGNSA. The CDR3 length is 15 residues. The chain's CDR3 is CASSFIAGGLDEQFF. The CDR3 nucleotides read TGTGCCAGCAGCTTCATAGCGGGAGGGTTAGATGAGCAGTTCTTC.

The rearrangement links TRBV14 to TRBJ2-4; 12 bases align to TRBD2. Unmatched junction bases numbered 4, after V lost 3 bases and J lost 16 bases. This CDR3 comprises 12 residues. CDR1 and CDR2 from the germline V gene are SGHDN and FVKESK. Here the CDR3 DNA reads TGTGCCAGCAGCCAGGGACTAGCGGGTTTATACTTC. Amino acid sequence: CASSQGLAGLYF.

The chain uses TRBV6-1 and TRBJ2-3, with TRBD2 identical over 11 bases. Germline V gene data show CDR1 as MNHNS and CDR2 as SASEGT. With V trimmed by 4 bases and J by 5 bases, 8 bases remained unmatched. The CDR3 runs 16 residues. The CDR3 spells CASSGQIAGGRDTQYF. The CDR3 bases are TGTGCCAGCAGTGGGCAAATAGCGGGGGGGCGAGATACGCAGTATTTT.

The chain has TRBV20-1 and TRBJ2-5; no definite D call. The J call may be in error: the DNA end matches TRBJ2-7 better. Germline CDR1 and CDR2: DFQATT and SNEGSKA (reference sequence). This CDR3 is built from 16 residues. The CDR3, as DNA: TGCAGTGCTAGAGATTTCGGGCAGGCCAAACCCTACGAGCAGTACTTC. The encoded protein is CSARDFGQAKPYEQYF.

V is TRBV9 and J is TRBJ1-3; 7 bases match TRBD1. CDR3 length: 18 amino acids. J gave up 2 bases and V 4 bases, and 15 bases lay outside the gene matches. In germline, CDR1 is SGDLS, CDR2 YYNGEE. CDR3 amino acids: CASSPRTPGTATGNTIYF. The DNA for the CDR3 is TGTGCCAGCAGCCCACGAACCCCCGGGACAGCCACTGGAAACACCATATATTTT.

This chain connects TRBV7-2 to TRBJ2-4; TRBD2 matches at 10 bases. J was trimmed by 3 bases and V by 5 bases; bases with no gene match: 16. The CDR3 loop spans 19 amino acids. Germline values: CDR1 SGHTA, CDR2 FQGNSA. This CDR3 is CASSPSGGAGGPFKNIQYF. The CDR3 region has the DNA TGTGCCAGCAGCCCGTCAGGGGGAGCGGGAGGGCCATTCAAAAACATTCAGTACTTC.

This clonotype was found a few times. This sequence joins TRBV5-6 and TRBJ1-1, with no clear D. CDR3 length: 15 residues. CDR1 is SGHDT, CDR2 YYEEEE, per germline. Between the trimmed V and J ends, which lost 0 bases and 5 bases, there was a span of 14 bases. Written as DNA, the CDR3 is TGTGCCAGCAGCTTGGATTCATTCGGAAGGACTGAAGCTTTCTTT. Its translation is CASSLDSFGRTEAFF.